This TCR beta chain was sequenced during a study of vaccination and CD4 T cells after COVID-19. Study summary: Stimuli were overlapping spike peptide pools of SARS-CoV-2 and three common cold coronaviruses (HCoV-NL63, HCoV-OC43, HCoV-229E).

Findings and caveats of the study: The median proportion of reactive clones detected only post-vaccination in convalescent patients was about 87%.

With the Oncomine TCR Beta short-read assay, DNA from cultured CD4+ T cells was sequenced. TCRdb re-called the PCR reads through MiXCR, storing one row per CDR3 protein. Among about 22,000 distinct CDR3 sequences, under 40% were seen once, and the ten largest hold around 8.2%. The germline V gene encodes CDR1 DFQATT and CDR2 SNEGSKA (reference sequence). V was pared by 5 bases and J by 5 bases, with 5 bases of the junction left unmatched. This CDR3 spans 14 amino acids. As for this clonotype: No antigen is known for it.

Time point noted: late sampling 161 to 241 days after vaccination in a few convalescent patients. Treatment reported: roughly ten-day PBMC culture with coronavirus spike peptide pools or control peptides (ViraFEST assay). This chain links TRBV20-1 with TRBJ2-1; TRBD2 agrees at 11 bases. The clonotype was recovered from a human donor who had recovered from COVID-19. The input for sequencing was CD4+ T cells from blood, cultured in vitro, taken about 7 months after SARS-CoV-2 vaccination. CDR3 loop: CSAHHSGRDNEQFF. CDR3 sequence (DNA): TGCAGTGCTCATCATAGCGGGAGGGACAATGAGCAGTTCTTC.